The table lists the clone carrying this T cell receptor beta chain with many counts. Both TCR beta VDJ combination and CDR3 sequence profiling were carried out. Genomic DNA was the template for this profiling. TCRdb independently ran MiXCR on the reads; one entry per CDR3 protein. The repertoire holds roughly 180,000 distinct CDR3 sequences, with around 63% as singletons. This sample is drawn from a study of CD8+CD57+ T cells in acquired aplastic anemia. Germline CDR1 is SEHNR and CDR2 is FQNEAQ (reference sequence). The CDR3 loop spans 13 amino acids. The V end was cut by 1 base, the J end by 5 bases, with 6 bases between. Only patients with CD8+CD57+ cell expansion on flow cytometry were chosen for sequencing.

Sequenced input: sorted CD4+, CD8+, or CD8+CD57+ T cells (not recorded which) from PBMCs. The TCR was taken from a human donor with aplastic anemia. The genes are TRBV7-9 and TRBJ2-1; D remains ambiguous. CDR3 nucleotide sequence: TGTGCCAGCAGCTTAGTAGCCCACAATGAGCAGTTCTTC. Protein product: CASSLVAHNEQFF.